Here is one TCR beta chain with its context. Its target is unknown. This entry comes from a study of shared clonotypes between healthy human individuals. Notes on the study in general: Naive subsets, compared against memory subsets, generally had larger estimated richness values.

CDR1 WNHNN and CDR2 SYGVQD come from the germline V gene (reference sequence). V lost 0 bases to trimming and J lost 7 bases, with 7 bases between them. This CDR3 is built from 13 residues. Sequencing was performed with immunoSEQ multiplex PCR; in TCRdb, only in-frame clones are kept and a portion is missing. The profile covers nearly 750,000 clones, with roughly two thirds appearing a single time and over 1.5% taken by the ten largest. Sequences were obtained from memory CD4+ T cells sorted from blood. Regarding subset: CD45RA-negative fraction. The chain joins TRBV10-1 to TRBJ2-1, with unresolved D. The sequence was collected from a woman aged 25 to 39 in good health. CDR3 coding DNA: TGCGCCAGCAGTGAGTCGATGGAGAATGAGCAGTTCTTC. Translating gives CASSESMENEQFF.